These 32 T cell receptor beta chains were all obtained from the same sample, sequenced in a study of cytomegalovirus exposure and HLA in healthy donors. TCRdb keeps only in-frame clones here, not all; method: immunoSEQ multiplex PCR. This repertoire shows more than 300,000 clones, 70% to 90% found once; its top ten account for more than 0.8%. Sample: PBMCs. All receptors derive from a woman aged 18 to 35 in good health and CMV-seronegative.

The V gene is TRBV11-1, the J gene TRBJ2-1, with TRBD2 identical over 8 bases. This CDR3 has 14 residues. Germline CDR1 SGHAT, CDR2 FQDESV (reference sequence). The trim removed 5 bases at V and 7 bases at J, leaving 7 bases unmatched. CDR3 in DNA: TGTGCCAGCAGCACCAGACTAGCGCGGAATGAGCAGTTCTTC. Translating it yields CASSTRLARNEQFF.

The rearrangement joins TRBV11-2 to TRBJ2-7; possibly TRBD2 for D (6 bases). Trimming took 4 bases from V and 7 from J, leaving 23 bases between them. CDR3 length equals 16 residues. The germline V gene encodes CDR1 SGHAT and CDR2 FQNNGV. CDR3 DNA: TGTGCCAGCAGCTCCTTTTGGAGGGGCCCCCTCGAGGAGCAGTACTTC. Protein: CASSSFWRGPLEEQYF.

V and J are TRBV30 and TRBJ2-1; TRBD1 matches 10 bases. The V gene's germline CDR1 is GTSNPN and CDR2 SVGIG (reference sequence). The CDR3 extends over 15 amino acids. Trimming took 1 base from V and 7 from J; bases not matched to a gene: 7. The CDR3 region is CAWSGGTGVGNEQFF. The CDR3 DNA reads TGTGCCTGGAGTGGGGGGACAGGGGTAGGGAATGAGCAGTTCTTC.

V and J are TRBV10-3 and TRBJ2-7; 7 positions match TRBD2. In germline, CDR1 is ENHRY, CDR2 SYGVKD. The CDR3 extends over 16 amino acids. V shed 6 bases, J shed 1 base, and the junction held 12 bases outside the gene matches. The CDR3 DNA is TGTGCCATCAGGACCTCCCACAGCGGGACTTCCTACGAGCAGTACTTC. This sequence encodes CAIRTSHSGTSYEQYF.

This clone was seen only a few times. This chain connects TRBV15 to TRBJ2-3, with D perhaps matching TRBD2 (6 bases). With 0 bases removed from V and 3 bases from J, the gap between germline ends came to 19 bases. The CDR3 loop spans 18 amino acids. Germline CDR1 LNHNV, CDR2 YYDKDF (reference sequence). The CDR3 DNA sequence: TGTGCCACCAGCAGAGAAGGCGTTGCGGGGAGACCGACAGATACGCAGTATTTT. This encodes CATSREGVAGRPTDTQYF.

The genes are TRBV20-1 and TRBJ1-4, with a possible D match to TRBD1 (6 bases). Germline-derived CDR1 and CDR2 are DFQATT and SNEGSKA (reference sequence). The CDR3 length is 11 residues. V lost 2 bases to trimming and J lost 10 bases, with 8 bases between them. CDR3 in amino acids: CSARRGGKLFF. CDR3 in DNA: TGCAGTGCTAGAAGAGGGGGAAAACTGTTTTTT.

This rearrangement joins TRBV7-6 to TRBJ1-2; D perhaps matches TRBD1 (5 bases). Trimming left V 0 bases short and J 3 bases short, with 11 bases between. The CDR3 runs 15 residues. Germline CDR1 SGHVS, CDR2 FNYEAQ. The CDR3 DNA is TGTGCCAGCAGCTTAGCGTCCAGGGCGGACTATGGCTACACCTTC. Translated: CASSLASRADYGYTF.

V and J are TRBV2 and TRBJ2-1; 9 positions match TRBD2. Germline CDR1 and CDR2: SNHLY and FYNNEI. This CDR3 region has 13 residues. CDR3 amino acids: CAMTGTSNNEQFF. The DNA for the CDR3 is TGTGCGATGACCGGGACTAGCAATAATGAGCAGTTCTTC.

The V gene is TRBV11-2, the J gene TRBJ2-3; D ambiguous. The CDR3 consists of 12 residues. V gave up 3 bases and J gave up 5 bases, with 6 bases separating them. Germline loops: CDR1 SGHAT, CDR2 FQNNGV. The CDR3 DNA is TGTGCCAGCAGCTTCAGAGGAGATACGCAGTATTTT. It encodes CASSFRGDTQYF.

There are a few counts of this clone. This sequence joins TRBV6-1 and TRBJ2-7; 10 bases are shared with TRBD1. The ends lost 7 bases at V and 4 bases at J; junction bases unmatched: 10. This CDR3 has 15 residues. Germline V gene sequence: CDR1 MNHNS, CDR2 SASEGT. CDR3: CASIPDRGLLYEQYF. Here the CDR3 DNA reads TGTGCCAGCATCCCCGACAGGGGGCTCCTGTACGAGCAGTACTTC.

The chain is built from TRBV6-1 and TRBJ2-7, with TRBD2 matching 10 bases. The CDR3 consists of 16 residues. V lost 3 bases, J lost 2 bases, and 7 bases stayed unmatched. Germline V gene data show CDR1 as MNHNS and CDR2 as SASEGT. In nucleotides, the CDR3 is TGTGCCAGCAGTGATCGACGGGGACTAGCGACCTACGAGCAGTACTTC. Translating it yields CASSDRRGLATYEQYF.

This clone was detected a few times. This chain connects TRBV7-8 to TRBJ2-3; TRBD2 might be the D (5 bases). The CDR3 sequence is 12 residues long. CDR1 is SGHVS and CDR2 is FQNEAQ in the germline V gene. V gave up 5 bases and J gave up 6 bases, with 9 bases separating them. The chain's CDR3 is CASSPGSDTQYF. CDR3 nucleotide sequence: TGTGCCAGCAGCCCTGGGAGTGATACGCAGTATTTT.

The CDR3 sequence is CASSPQGTGYYEQYF. The CDR3 bases are TGTGCCAGCAGCCCCCAGGGGACAGGTTACTACGAGCAGTACTTC. The genes are TRBV11-1 and TRBJ2-7; 8 nucleotides agree with TRBD1. CDR3 length: 15 residues. Trimming cost V 5 bases and J 3 bases; bases outside gene matches: 9. In germline, CDR1 is SGHAT, CDR2 FQDESV (reference sequence).

This rearrangement joins TRBV7-9 to TRBJ2-5, with a possible D match to TRBD2 (6 bases). This CDR3 region has 12 residues. V was pared by 3 bases and J by 4 bases, with 6 bases between. Germline loops: CDR1 SEHNR, CDR2 FQNEAQ (reference sequence). CDR3 bases: TGTGCCAGCAGCTTTAGCGGAGAGACCCAGTACTTC. Protein: CASSFSGETQYF.

The chain carries TRBV18 and TRBJ2-7; 7 nucleotides match TRBD1. Germline lookup yields CDR1 KGHSH and CDR2 LQKENI. The CDR3 consists of 14 residues. V trimming: 6 bases; J trimming: 5 bases; junction bases outside the gene matches: 10. CDR3 bases: TGTGCCAGCTCGCCGGGGACAGCAAGAGACGAGCAGTACTTC. It is translated as CASSPGTARDEQYF.

V is TRBV27 and J is TRBJ2-7; TRBD2 matches 8 bases. This CDR3 is built from 19 residues. V lost 5 bases, J lost 0 bases, and 18 bases stayed unmatched. Germline CDR1 MNHEY, CDR2 SMNVEV (reference sequence). CDR3 DNA sequence: TGTGCCAGCAGTACCCGCTCGGGGACTAGGGGGACAAGCTCCTACGAGCAGTACTTC. Encoded protein: CASSTRSGTRGTSSYEQYF.

The chain employs TRBV6-5 and TRBJ1-3, with D possibly being TRBD1 (6 bases). CDR1 is MNHEY, CDR2 SVGAGI, per germline. This CDR3 spans 15 amino acids. Trimming took off 0 bases at V and 2 bases at J, with 8 bases between the two ends. CDR3 residues: CASSYSAGAGNTIYF. In DNA form, the CDR3 reads TGTGCCAGCAGTTACTCGGCAGGGGCTGGAAACACCATATATTTT.

The chain employs TRBV7-2 and TRBJ2-2; D is perhaps TRBD1 (5 bases). V lost 4 bases to trimming and J lost 3 bases, with 21 bases between them. Germline CDR1 is SGHTA and CDR2 is FQGNSA. CDR3 length: 18 residues. CDR3 in DNA: TGTGCCAGCAGCTGGGCCCGCCAGGGCTTGCAGTACACCGGGGAGCTGTTTTTT. Translated, it gives CASSWARQGLQYTGELFF.

This clone appeared a single time. At the DNA level, this CDR3 is encoded by other sequences in the same sample as well. This rearrangement joins TRBV6-5 to TRBJ2-1; 10 bases are a match to TRBD2. CDR3 length: 15 amino acids. Trimming removed 8 bases from V and 4 bases from J; junction bases left unmatched: 8. From germline, CDR1 is MNHEY and CDR2 SVGAGI. The CDR3: CASSLRTSGYNEQFF. The CDR3 DNA reads as TGTGCCAGCTCGCTTCGGACTAGCGGTTACAATGAGCAGTTCTTC.

The V and J genes are TRBV29-1 and TRBJ2-2, with D possibly TRBD2 on 6 matching bases. This CDR3 region has 14 residues. Trimming took 6 bases from V and 4 from J, leaving 15 bases between them. Germline CDR1 reads SQVTM; CDR2 reads ANQGSEA. CDR3 nucleotide sequence: TGCAGCGTATCCTCCGGGAGTTTCACCGGGGAGCTGTTTTTT. Protein sequence: CSVSSGSFTGELFF.

The genes are TRBV20-1 and TRBJ2-7; TRBD2 is a possible D gene (6 bases). CDR3 size: 11 residues. The germline V gene has CDR1 DFQATT and CDR2 SNEGSKA (reference sequence). V was shortened by 3 bases and J by 5 bases, with 8 bases between the two germline ends. The chain's CDR3 is CSASGRNEQYF. The DNA of the CDR3 is TGCAGTGCTAGCGGGAGAAACGAGCAGTACTTC.

The chain links TRBV5-6 to TRBJ2-7, with 8 positions matching TRBD1. This CDR3 is 15 amino acids long. The V gene's germline CDR1 is SGHDT and CDR2 YYEEEE. The J segment lost 1 base and the V segment lost 4 bases, leaving 7 bases of the junction unmatched. The CDR3 protein is CASSRRTGISYEQYF. The CDR3 DNA is TGTGCCAGCAGCCGACGGACAGGGATATCCTACGAGCAGTACTTC.

The chain couples TRBV6-6 to TRBJ2-7, with TRBD1 matching over 11 bases. Germline V gene data show CDR1 as MNHNY and CDR2 as SVGAGI (reference sequence). Trimming took 9 bases from V and 5 from J; bases not matched to a gene: 9. The CDR3 spans 14 residues. The CDR3 region has the DNA TGTGCCAGTTGGACGGGACAGGGGGTCCACGAGCAGTACTTC. It is translated as CASWTGQGVHEQYF.

The chain couples TRBV4-3 to TRBJ1-1; D is ambiguous. This CDR3 region has 16 residues. With 0 bases removed from V and 3 bases from J, the gap between germline ends came to 14 bases. CDR1 is LGHNA, CDR2 YSLEER, per germline. CDR3 DNA sequence: TGCGCCAGCAGCCAAGATCCGCGAGGGCGGGACACTGAAGCTTTCTTT. Encoded protein: CASSQDPRGRDTEAFF.

The chain is built from TRBV6-5 and TRBJ2-2, with a weak D call TRBD1 (6 bases). This CDR3 comprises 15 residues. V was cut by 6 bases and J by 6 bases, with 17 bases left in between. The germline V gene has CDR1 MNHEY and CDR2 SVGAGI. The CDR3 here is CASSPVIRGSGELFF. For the CDR3, the DNA is TGTGCCAGCAGCCCCGTAATTAGGGGGTCCGGGGAGCTGTTTTTT.

Only one count was recorded for this clone. CDR3 sequence (DNA): TGCGCCAGCAGCCGCGGAGGGCGAAATGAGCAGTTCTTC. Translated, it gives CASSRGGRNEQFF. The gene calls are TRBV4-3 and TRBJ2-1; a possible D gene is TRBD2 (6 bases). This CDR3 spans 13 amino acids. The germline V gene encodes CDR1 LGHNA and CDR2 YSLEER. Trimming removed 4 bases at V and 7 bases at J, with 11 bases between.

The gene calls are TRBV4-1 and TRBJ2-1; maybe TRBD2 (5 bases). Trimming removed 2 bases from V and 0 bases from J, with 11 bases in between. The germline CDR1 and CDR2 sequences are MGHRA and YSYEKL. This CDR3 has 16 residues. In DNA form, the CDR3 reads TGCGCCAGCAGCCAACAGAGCGGATACTCCTACAATGAGCAGTTCTTC. This translates into CASSQQSGYSYNEQFF.

The rearrangement links TRBV6-5 to TRBJ1-1; tentative D call: TRBD1 (6 bases). Germline CDR1 MNHEY, CDR2 SVGAGI. This CDR3 contains 16 residues. Trimming took off 2 bases at V and 10 bases at J, with 23 bases between the two ends. CDR3: CASSYASGQGRLGAFF. The CDR3 DNA follows: TGTGCCAGCAGTTACGCCTCGGGGCAGGGGAGACTGGGAGCTTTCTTT.

The chain couples TRBV6-5 to TRBJ2-7; tentatively, D is TRBD1 (6 bases). Germline loops: CDR1 MNHEY, CDR2 SVGAGI. The CDR3 loop spans 15 amino acids. The germline V and J ends were trimmed by 0 bases and 1 base, with 10 bases remaining between them. The CDR3 DNA reads as TGTGCCAGCAGTTACTCGTTCAGGGGATCCTACGAGCAGTACTTC. The encoded protein is CASSYSFRGSYEQYF.

V and J are TRBV6-5 and TRBJ1-2, with 12 bases fitting TRBD1. The CDR3 consists of 14 residues. CDR1 and CDR2 from the germline V gene are MNHEY and SVGAGI. The junction had 7 bases not matched to a gene; V was cut back by 6 bases and J by 8 bases. CDR3 amino acids: CASRFTGTGGGYTF. DNA for the CDR3: TGTGCCAGCAGGTTCACCGGGACAGGGGGCGGCTACACCTTC.

This sequence joins TRBV19 and TRBJ2-3; D uncertain. The CDR3 is 16 residues long. V gave up 6 bases and J gave up 1 base, with 17 bases separating them. Germline assignment: CDR1 LNHDA and CDR2 SQIVND (reference sequence). This CDR3 reads CASSDESRLRTDTQYF. In DNA, the CDR3 is TGTGCCAGTAGCGATGAGTCTCGGTTACGCACAGATACGCAGTATTTT.

The CDR3 region is CAAKNSNTEAFF. The CDR3 region has the DNA TGTGCCGCCAAGAACTCGAACACTGAAGCTTTCTTT. This chain joins TRBV2 and TRBJ1-1, with no clear D. The V gene lost 11 bases and the J gene lost 1 base, with 11 bases spanning the gap. The CDR3 covers 12 residues. Germline V gene data show CDR1 as SNHLY and CDR2 as FYNNEI.